Included here is one T cell receptor (beta chain) sequence, with context. The antigen is undetermined. This sample is drawn from a study of blood T cells in healthy people across ages. Regarding the study as a whole: Donor CMV status was unknown, possibly confounding expanded clonotype changes. Older individuals had lower TCR beta diversity per million T cells (the decline was roughly linear). More naive CD4+ cells and higher diversity marked long-lived donors relative to aged donors.

For the second PCR, which ran for about 7 to 12 cycles, a sample-barcoded 5' primer and a J-beta primer mix were used. A template-switch adaptor that had 12 random nucleotides put a tag on each cDNA molecule. Each CDR3 protein is one row after TCRdb ran MiXCR on the 5' RACE reads. The table records approximately 1,000,000 distinct CDR3 sequences, more than 35% of them present only once. This CDR3 comprises 13 residues. Trimming pared 0 bases from V and 10 bases from J, leaving 11 bases between. Germline V CDR1 and CDR2: SGDLS, YYNGEE. The clonotype was recovered from a woman aged 55-69 years in good health. The chain carries TRBV9 and TRBJ2-1; no definite D call. The sequencing input was blood. CDR3 sequence (DNA): TGTGCCAGCAGCGTAGTCCCAGCGAACGAGCAGTTCTTC. This codes for CASSVVPANEQFF.